Detailed here is one T cell receptor beta chain. V dropped 5 bases and J dropped 5; count of bases not matched to a gene: 9. Germline-derived CDR1 and CDR2 are LNHDA and SQIVND (reference sequence). The CDR3 has 15 residues. The sample is drawn from a study of shared clonotypes between healthy human individuals. Several immunoSEQ plates held equal portions of the genomic DNA taken from each subset. Clones were read by immunoSEQ multiplex PCR, and TCRdb kept only the in-frame ones, dropping some. Of some 2,500,000 clones listed, 93% are singletons. Into CD45RA+ naive and CD45RA-negative memory subsets, the CD4+ cells were split.

The V gene is TRBV19, the J gene TRBJ1-1; the match to TRBD1 covers 9 bases. The TCR was taken from a man aged 18 to 29 in good health. Some clones in this sample may be carry-over from other donors' samples. Source material: naive CD4+ T cells from PBMCs. Indicated subset: CD45RA+ positively selected. This CDR3 is CASSSRGQGRTEAFF. The CDR3 DNA follows: TGTGCCAGTAGTTCCCGTGGACAGGGGAGGACTGAAGCTTTCTTT.